These T cell receptor beta chains were read from a single sample in a study of CD8 T cells in Susac syndrome. In TCRdb, the immunoSEQ multiplex PCR reads were re-called with MiXCR into one record per CDR3 protein. Of around 130,000 distinct CDR3 sequences listed, over 75% were seen once; the top ten hold around 0.51%. Sequenced material: CD8+ T cells from PBMCs. Source of these receptors: a human donor with multiple sclerosis. Both conserved end residues are part of each CDR3. The D gene is left open where the match is weak. Rows may omit the clone size; those that give it use once, few, many or a size class.

cdr3_nt cdr3_aa v_call clone_size j_call d_call
TGTGCCAGCAGGAAAGTCGGGGGGGCGTCGTATGAGCAGTTCTTC CASRKVGGASYEQFF TRBV11-2 - TRBJ2-1 TRBD2
TGTGCCAGCAGCCCCCATTGGCGGCTCAGCACAGATACGCAGTATTTT CASSPHWRLSTDTQYF TRBV11-2 - TRBJ2-3 -
TGCGCCAGCAGTGAGATCCAGGGGCATCAGCCCCAGCATTTT CASSEIQGHQPQHF TRBV10-2 - TRBJ1-5 -
TGTGCCAGCAGCCACAGATTAAATGAAAAACTGTTTTTT CASSHRLNEKLFF TRBV3-1 - TRBJ1-4 -
TGTGCCAGCAGCCTCTCTGACAGGGGATTACACTATGGCTACACCTTC CASSLSDRGLHYGYTF TRBV7-9 - TRBJ1-2 TRBD1
TGTGCCAGCAGTTACTGGGGGCACGAGCAGTACTTC CASSYWGHEQYF TRBV6-5 once TRBJ2-7 -
TGTGCCAGCAGCCAAGTCCCTAGCGGGGGGTTGGGGGAGACCCAGTACTTC CASSQVPSGGLGETQYF TRBV3-1 - TRBJ2-5 TRBD2
TGCAGTGCTGAGCAGGGTATTGACATTCAGTACTTC CSAEQGIDIQYF TRBV20-1 - TRBJ2-4 -
TGTGCCAGCAGCTTAAGACTAGCGGACTACGAGCAGTACTTC CASSLRLADYEQYF TRBV7-6 once TRBJ2-7 TRBD2
TGCGCCAGCAGTCAATCCGGCCCCTCGGGGGGGGCGGCCAAAAACATTCAGTACTTC CASSQSGPSGGAAKNIQYF TRBV23-1 - TRBJ2-4 TRBD2
TGTGCCAGTAGTCCTGCCGGGGGACAGGGGACCTACAATGAGCAGTTCTTC CASSPAGGQGTYNEQFF TRBV19 once TRBJ2-1 TRBD1
TGTGCCAGCAGTTTAACAGGGGGCAAACTGTTTTTT CASSLTGGKLFF TRBV27 - TRBJ1-4 TRBD1
TGTGCCAGCACTCCCCGGGACCGGAATGAGCAGTTCTTC CASTPRDRNEQFF TRBV12-3/TRBV12-4 - TRBJ2-1 -
TGCGCCAGCAGTGAGTTCGGACAGGGGGATCAGCCCCAGCATTTT CASSEFGQGDQPQHF TRBV10-2 - TRBJ1-5 TRBD1
TGCGCCAGCACGTTGGAGCTGGGCCACAATGAGCAGTTCTTC CASTLELGHNEQFF TRBV5-1 - TRBJ2-1 -
TGTGCCAGCAGCCCTGGGACCTCCTACAATGAGCAGTTCTTC CASSPGTSYNEQFF TRBV6-1 few TRBJ2-1 -